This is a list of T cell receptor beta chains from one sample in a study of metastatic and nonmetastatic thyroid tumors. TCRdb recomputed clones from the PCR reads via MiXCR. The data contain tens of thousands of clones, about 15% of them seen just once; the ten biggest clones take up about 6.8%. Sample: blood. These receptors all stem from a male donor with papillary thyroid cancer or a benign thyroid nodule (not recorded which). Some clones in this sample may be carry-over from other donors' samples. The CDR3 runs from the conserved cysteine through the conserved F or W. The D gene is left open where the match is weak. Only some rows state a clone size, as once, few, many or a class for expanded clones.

CDR3 DNA: TGTGCCAGCCAGGAACTAGCGGGGGGGGACAATGAGCAGTTCTTC; CDR3 protein: CASQELAGGDNEQFF; CDR3 length: 15; J gene: TRBJ2-1; clone size: many; D gene: TRBD2; V gene: TRBV6-1
CDR3 DNA: TGTGCTAGTGGTACACCAGTCTACTACGAGAAGTACTTC; CDR3 protein: CASGTPVYYEKYF; CDR3 length: 13; J gene: TRBJ2-7; clone size: NA; D gene: NA; V gene: TRBV12-5
CDR3 DNA: TGTGCCAGCAGTGAATTTACAGGGGGTAGGTACGAGCAGTACTTC; CDR3 protein: CASSEFTGGRYEQYF; CDR3 length: 15; J gene: TRBJ2-7; clone size: many; D gene: TRBD1; V gene: TRBV25-1
CDR3 DNA: TGTGCCAGCAGCTCGTTTGTGACAACCTACGAGCAGTACTTC; CDR3 protein: CASSSFVTTYEQYF; CDR3 length: 14; J gene: TRBJ2-7; clone size: medium-sized; D gene: NA; V gene: TRBV11-3
CDR3 DNA: TGTGCCTGGGCCACCCGGCGGGAGACCCAGTACTTC; CDR3 protein: CAWATRRETQYF; CDR3 length: 12; J gene: TRBJ2-5; clone size: NA; D gene: NA; V gene: TRBV30
CDR3 DNA: TGCAGTGCTACTTCAGGACAAGATAGCACAGATACGCAGTATTTT; CDR3 protein: CSATSGQDSTDTQYF; CDR3 length: 15; J gene: TRBJ2-3; clone size: many; D gene: NA; V gene: TRBV20-1
CDR3 DNA: TGTGCCAGCAGCTTGGACAGGGGTTACGAGCAGTACTTC; CDR3 protein: CASSLDRGYEQYF; CDR3 length: 13; J gene: TRBJ2-7; clone size: many; D gene: TRBD1; V gene: TRBV5-5
CDR3 DNA: TGTGCCAGCAGAAGCCTAGCGGGGGGAGAGACCCAGTACTTC; CDR3 protein: CASRSLAGGETQYF; CDR3 length: 14; J gene: TRBJ2-5; clone size: NA; D gene: TRBD2; V gene: TRBV6-2/TRBV6-3
CDR3 DNA: TGTGCCAGCACCCCCGGGACAGGGTATACAGATACGCAGTATTTT; CDR3 protein: CASTPGTGYTDTQYF; CDR3 length: 15; J gene: TRBJ2-3; clone size: many; D gene: TRBD1; V gene: TRBV6-1
CDR3 DNA: TGTGCCAGCAGCCAAGGGGGCCGACAGGGAGGAGATGAGCAGTTCTTC; CDR3 protein: CASSQGGRQGGDEQFF; CDR3 length: 16; J gene: TRBJ2-1; clone size: many; D gene: NA; V gene: TRBV3-1
CDR3 DNA: TGTGCCAGCAGCCCCGGACCGGGACTAGCGCCAGATACGCAGTATTTT; CDR3 protein: CASSPGPGLAPDTQYF; CDR3 length: 16; J gene: TRBJ2-3; clone size: many; D gene: TRBD2; V gene: TRBV6-1
CDR3 DNA: TGTGCCAGCAGTTACCGAGGGGGGAGCTCCTACGAGCAGTACTTC; CDR3 protein: CASSYRGGSSYEQYF; CDR3 length: 15; J gene: TRBJ2-7; clone size: few; D gene: NA; V gene: TRBV6-2/TRBV6-3
CDR3 DNA: TGCAGTGCTAGAGATACGCGGTGGGCCGCCACCTACGAGCAGTACTTC; CDR3 protein: CSARDTRWAATYEQYF; CDR3 length: 16; J gene: TRBJ2-7; clone size: NA; D gene: NA; V gene: TRBV20-1
CDR3 DNA: TGCAGTGCTAGAGACCCGGGTGGCGGGGGGGGACTTCGGGATACGCAGTATTTT; CDR3 protein: CSARDPGGGGGLRDTQYF; CDR3 length: 18; J gene: TRBJ2-3; clone size: many; D gene: TRBD2; V gene: TRBV20-1
CDR3 DNA: TGTGCCAGCAGTACGGGACAGGGGGCAGGTGAAGCTTTCTTT; CDR3 protein: CASSTGQGAGEAFF; CDR3 length: 14; J gene: TRBJ1-1; clone size: many; D gene: TRBD1; V gene: TRBV28
CDR3 DNA: TGCAGTGGGGCTGGTGCAGGAGAGACCCAGTACTTC; CDR3 protein: CSGAGAGETQYF; CDR3 length: 12; J gene: TRBJ2-5; clone size: NA; D gene: NA; V gene: TRBV20-1
CDR3 DNA: TGTGCCAGCAGCTTAGTTCGGGAGGTATCCACCGGGGAGCTGTTTTTT; CDR3 protein: CASSLVREVSTGELFF; CDR3 length: 16; J gene: TRBJ2-2; clone size: many; D gene: TRBD2; V gene: TRBV11-1
CDR3 DNA: TGTGCCAGTAATATAAGGCCAGACGGGGGGCCCCAGCATTTT; CDR3 protein: CASNIRPDGGPQHF; CDR3 length: 14; J gene: TRBJ1-5; clone size: many; D gene: NA; V gene: TRBV19
CDR3 DNA: TGTGCCACCAGCAGAGACAGTGGTAATCAGCCCCAGCATTTT; CDR3 protein: CATSRDSGNQPQHF; CDR3 length: 14; J gene: TRBJ1-5; clone size: few; D gene: NA; V gene: TRBV15
CDR3 DNA: TGCAGTGCTAGAGACTTCCTGGGATCTTCCATGTTGCAGTACTTC; CDR3 protein: CSARDFLGSSMLQYF; CDR3 length: 15; J gene: TRBJ2-7; clone size: once; D gene: NA; V gene: TRBV20-1
CDR3 DNA: TGCGCCAGCAGCTTGGAAGGGACAGGGGCCTACGAGCAGTACTTC; CDR3 protein: CASSLEGTGAYEQYF; CDR3 length: 15; J gene: TRBJ2-7; clone size: NA; D gene: TRBD1; V gene: TRBV5-1
CDR3 DNA: TGTGCCAGCAGCTTTGGGACAGGGATACAGCCCCAGCATTTT; CDR3 protein: CASSFGTGIQPQHF; CDR3 length: 14; J gene: TRBJ1-5; clone size: many; D gene: TRBD1; V gene: TRBV5-6
CDR3 DNA: TGTGCCAGCAGCAGTTCCGGGACAGGGGTATACATTGAGCAGTTCTTC; CDR3 protein: CASSSSGTGVYIEQFF; CDR3 length: 16; J gene: TRBJ2-1; clone size: many; D gene: TRBD1; V gene: TRBV11-2
CDR3 DNA: TGTGCCAGCAGTACGCCGGGGGGCGGGAGAAATGAGCAGTTCTTC; CDR3 protein: CASSTPGGGRNEQFF; CDR3 length: 15; J gene: TRBJ2-1; clone size: many; D gene: NA; V gene: TRBV12-3/TRBV12-4
CDR3 DNA: TGCGCCAGCAGCCAAGGTCCGGGACTAGTTCCCGAGCAGTACTTC; CDR3 protein: CASSQGPGLVPEQYF; CDR3 length: 15; J gene: TRBJ2-7; clone size: many; D gene: TRBD2; V gene: TRBV4-1
CDR3 DNA: TGTGCCAGCAGTTTGTACCACCGGGACAGGGGGCAAGAGACCCAGTACTTC; CDR3 protein: CASSLYHRDRGQETQYF; CDR3 length: 17; J gene: TRBJ2-5; clone size: NA; D gene: TRBD1; V gene: TRBV27
CDR3 DNA: TGTGCCTGTCAGGGCTTTAGTTTTGGAAACGGGGAGCTGTTTTTT; CDR3 protein: CACQGFSFGNGELFF; CDR3 length: 15; J gene: TRBJ2-2; clone size: few; D gene: NA; V gene: TRBV6-1
CDR3 DNA: TGTGCCAGCAGCCAAGATCTTATAGGGAGGCCAAGCTCTGGAAACACCATATATTTT; CDR3 protein: CASSQDLIGRPSSGNTIYF; CDR3 length: 19; J gene: TRBJ1-3; clone size: many; D gene: NA; V gene: TRBV3-1
CDR3 DNA: TGTGCCAGCAGCCCCCGGACAGTAGTGCAGTACTTC; CDR3 protein: CASSPRTVVQYF; CDR3 length: 12; J gene: TRBJ2-7; clone size: NA; D gene: NA; V gene: TRBV11-2
CDR3 DNA: NA; CDR3 protein: CSAAPWAIGAQETEYF; CDR3 length: 16; J gene: TRBJ2-5; clone size: NA; D gene: NA; V gene: TRBV20-1
CDR3 DNA: TGTGCCACCAGCAGAGACATGCAGCGGATCACAGATACGCAGTATTTT; CDR3 protein: CATSRDMQRITDTQYF; CDR3 length: 16; J gene: TRBJ2-3; clone size: many; D gene: NA; V gene: TRBV15
CDR3 DNA: TGTGCCAGCAGTCCTACTAGCGGGAGGGCCCAGGAGCAGTACTTC; CDR3 protein: CASSPTSGRAQEQYF; CDR3 length: 15; J gene: TRBJ2-7; clone size: few; D gene: TRBD2; V gene: TRBV12-3/TRBV12-4
CDR3 DNA: TGTGCCAGCAGTTCAGCTGAGACGCGGAGCTCCTACGAGCAGTACTTC; CDR3 protein: CASSSAETRSSYEQYF; CDR3 length: 16; J gene: TRBJ2-7; clone size: few; D gene: NA; V gene: TRBV28
CDR3 DNA: TGTGCCAGCTCACCACTACGGGCAAGCCTCTTAGGGGCCAACGTCCTGACTTTC; CDR3 protein: CASSPLRASLLGANVLTF; CDR3 length: 18; J gene: TRBJ2-6; clone size: many; D gene: NA; V gene: TRBV18
CDR3 DNA: TGTGCCAGCAGTGAGGCAGGCGGGTACACCGGGGAGCTGTTTTTT; CDR3 protein: CASSEAGGYTGELFF; CDR3 length: 15; J gene: TRBJ2-2; clone size: medium-sized; D gene: NA; V gene: TRBV2
CDR3 DNA: TGTACCAGCAGCCCCAGCGGTACAGGGGGCGATGGCTACACCTTC; CDR3 protein: CTSSPSGTGGDGYTF; CDR3 length: 15; J gene: TRBJ1-2; clone size: NA; D gene: TRBD1; V gene: TRBV7-2
CDR3 DNA: TGTGCCTGGAGCCCTTGGGGGGGGTACAATGAGCAGTTCTTC; CDR3 protein: CAWSPWGGYNEQFF; CDR3 length: 14; J gene: TRBJ2-1; clone size: NA; D gene: TRBD2; V gene: TRBV30
CDR3 DNA: TGTGCCAGCAGCTACGGGAGTCTAGCGGGAGTGCCTGTCTACGAGCAGTACTTC; CDR3 protein: CASSYGSLAGVPVYEQYF; CDR3 length: 18; J gene: TRBJ2-7; clone size: few; D gene: TRBD2; V gene: TRBV11-1
CDR3 DNA: TGCAGTGCTAGAGGGACCGGGACTATAAACACCGGGGAGCTGTTTTTT; CDR3 protein: CSARGTGTINTGELFF; CDR3 length: 16; J gene: TRBJ2-2; clone size: medium-sized; D gene: TRBD2; V gene: TRBV20-1
CDR3 DNA: TGTGCCAGCAGTCATCGCGGCGGGGTGTCAAAGACTCAGTACTTC; CDR3 protein: CASSHRGGVSKTQYF; CDR3 length: 15; J gene: TRBJ2-5; clone size: NA; D gene: NA; V gene: TRBV6-1
CDR3 DNA: TGCAGTGCGGTGGGACATCAAACTTATTGCTACACCTTC; CDR3 protein: CSAVGHQTYCYTF; CDR3 length: 13; J gene: TRBJ1-2; clone size: NA; D gene: NA; V gene: TRBV20-1
CDR3 DNA: TGTGCCAGCAGTTTAGGGCCGAACACTGAAGCTTTCTTT; CDR3 protein: CASSLGPNTEAFF; CDR3 length: 13; J gene: TRBJ1-1; clone size: NA; D gene: NA; V gene: TRBV12-3/TRBV12-4
CDR3 DNA: TGTGCCAGCACCCCGACAGAGAACGTTAATTCACCCCTCCACTTT; CDR3 protein: CASTPTENVNSPLHF; CDR3 length: 15; J gene: TRBJ1-6; clone size: NA; D gene: NA; V gene: TRBV11-2
CDR3 DNA: TGTGCCAGTAGTATTGGGGACAGGGACGAGCAGTACTTC; CDR3 protein: CASSIGDRDEQYF; CDR3 length: 13; J gene: TRBJ2-7; clone size: medium-sized; D gene: TRBD1; V gene: TRBV19
CDR3 DNA: TGTGCCAGCAGCCCACAGGACGGAGTGGACGAGCAGTACTTC; CDR3 protein: CASSPQDGVDEQYF; CDR3 length: 14; J gene: TRBJ2-7; clone size: NA; D gene: NA; V gene: TRBV12-3/TRBV12-4
CDR3 DNA: TGTGCCACCAGCAGAGGGGGGGGACTCCAAAGCCTCAATCAGCCCCAGCATTTT; CDR3 protein: CATSRGGGLQSLNQPQHF; CDR3 length: 18; J gene: TRBJ1-5; clone size: many; D gene: NA; V gene: TRBV15
CDR3 DNA: TGTGCCAGCAACGGGCGGCTGGACCAAGAGACCCAGTACTTC; CDR3 protein: CASNGRLDQETQYF; CDR3 length: 14; J gene: TRBJ2-5; clone size: few; D gene: NA; V gene: TRBV6-1
CDR3 DNA: TGTGCCAGTAGTATAGCACGGAGGTTCGCCGGGGAGCTGTTTTTT; CDR3 protein: CASSIARRFAGELFF; CDR3 length: 15; J gene: TRBJ2-2; clone size: medium-sized; D gene: NA; V gene: TRBV19
CDR3 DNA: TGTGCCAGCAGTGAAGCATCACAAGGACGCTATGGCTACACCTTC; CDR3 protein: CASSEASQGRYGYTF; CDR3 length: 15; J gene: TRBJ1-2; clone size: few; D gene: NA; V gene: TRBV6-1